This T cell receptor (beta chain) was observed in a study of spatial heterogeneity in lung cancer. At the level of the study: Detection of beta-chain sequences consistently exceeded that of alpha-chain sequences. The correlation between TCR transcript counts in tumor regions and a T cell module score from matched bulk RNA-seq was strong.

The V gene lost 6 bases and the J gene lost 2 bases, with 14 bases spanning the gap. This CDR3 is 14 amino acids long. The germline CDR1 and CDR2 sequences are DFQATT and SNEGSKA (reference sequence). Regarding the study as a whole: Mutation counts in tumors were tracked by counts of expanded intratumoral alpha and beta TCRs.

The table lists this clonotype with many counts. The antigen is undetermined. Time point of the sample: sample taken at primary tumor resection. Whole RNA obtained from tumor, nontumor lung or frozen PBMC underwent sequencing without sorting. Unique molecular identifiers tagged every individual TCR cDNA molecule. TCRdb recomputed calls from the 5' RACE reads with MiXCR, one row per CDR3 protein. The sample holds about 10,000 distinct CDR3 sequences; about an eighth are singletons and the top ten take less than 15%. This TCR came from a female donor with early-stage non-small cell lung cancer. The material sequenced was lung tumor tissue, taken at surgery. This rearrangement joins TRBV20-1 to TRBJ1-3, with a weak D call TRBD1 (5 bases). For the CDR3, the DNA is TGCAGTGCCCCCAGCCAGGGCCCTGGAAACACCATATATTTT. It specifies CSAPSQGPGNTIYF.